This paragraph covers one T cell receptor (beta chain) sequence. As processed by the authors: Scientists estimated how many nucleated cells there were by amplifying reference gene primers. TCRdb's copy holds only in-frame clones and misses some; the assay was immunoSEQ multiplex PCR. Clone size and the V and J calls come from that table; the DNA yielded D and trimming. This repertoire shows about 190,000 clones, 82% found once; its top ten account for about 8%. This CDR3 has 15 amino acids. Germline values: CDR1 LNHDA, CDR2 SQIVND (reference sequence). Trimming removed 3 bases at V and 4 bases at J, with 13 bases between. Seattle's enrolled individuals joined amid active infection and were then monitored longitudinally. The data originate from a study of blood T cell repertoires in COVID-19.

The sequenced sample consisted of peripheral blood. The gene calls are TRBV19 and TRBJ1-5; possibly TRBD1 for D (5 bases). This receptor was taken from a woman aged 60-70 years with COVID-19, enrolled during active disease. CDR3 sequence: CASSMGGARNQPQHF. CDR3 coding DNA: TGTGCCAGTAGTATGGGAGGGGCGCGTAATCAGCCCCAGCATTTT. The variable domain in full, with the rest retrieved from reference TRBV19 and TRBJ1-5, is DGGITQSPKYLFRKEGQNVTLSCEQNLNHDAMYWYRQDPGQGLRLIYYSQIVNDFQKGDIAEGYSVSREKKESFPLTVTSAQKNPTAFYLCASSMGGARNQPQHFGDGTRLSIL.